Listed below are T cell receptor beta chains from one sample, sequenced in a study of blood T cell repertoires in COVID-19. Data came from immunoSEQ multiplex PCR; TCRdb stores just in-frame clones and leaves some out. The sample holds 200,000 or so clones, roughly 79% seen once. What was sequenced was peripheral blood. The receptors here all came from a woman older than 75 with COVID-19, enrolled during active disease. Each CDR3 is given with its conserved first and last residue. A D gene is named only where the DNA matches it firmly. Not all rows give a size; the values are once, few, many and, for expanded clones, a class.

J gene	V gene	D gene	clone size	CDR3 protein	CDR3 DNA
TRBJ1-2	TRBV7-8	-	-	CASSLELGRYYTF	TGTGCCAGCAGCTTAGAACTCGGCAGGTACTACACCTTC
TRBJ2-1	TRBV6-5	TRBD2	-	CASSRTSDNEQFF	TGTGCCAGCTCCCGGACTAGCGACAATGAGCAGTTCTTC
TRBJ2-6	TRBV9	TRBD1	-	CASSSSPGGSFSGANVLTF	TGTGCCAGCAGCTCCTCCCCAGGGGGCTCCTTCTCTGGGGCCAACGTCCTGACTTTC
TRBJ2-1	TRBV6-5	TRBD1	-	CASSFPGQGTDEQFF	TGTGCCAGCAGTTTCCCGGGACAGGGGACGGATGAGCAGTTCTTC
TRBJ2-7	TRBV10-3	TRBD2	-	CAISGGGEQYF	TGTGCCATCAGCGGGGGGGGCGAGCAGTACTTC
TRBJ1-1	TRBV6-1	TRBD1	few	CASSEIITGVTEAFF	TGTGCCAGCAGTGAAATAATTACAGGGGTAACTGAAGCTTTCTTT
TRBJ1-2	TRBV9	TRBD1	-	CASSSTDRVPGYTF	TGTGCCAGCAGCTCCACGGACAGGGTTCCTGGCTACACCTTC
TRBJ1-1	TRBV6-2/TRBV6-3	-	few	CASSYFQGSVEAFF	TGTGCCAGCAGTTACTTTCAGGGGAGTGTTGAAGCTTTCTTT
TRBJ1-1	TRBV23-1	-	-	CASFQGCGGPNTEAFF	TGCGCCAGCTTTCAGGGGTGCGGCGGGCCGAACACTGAAGCTTTCTTT
TRBJ1-2	TRBV5-6	TRBD1	few	CASSFGQGAYGYTF	TGTGCCAGCAGCTTCGGACAGGGAGCCTATGGCTACACCTTC
TRBJ1-1	TRBV29-1	-	-	CSVPTGNTEAFF	TGCAGCGTTCCAACAGGGAACACTGAAGCTTTCTTT
TRBJ2-2	TRBV6-1	TRBD2	-	CASSGLAGGWGTGELFF	TGTGCCAGCAGTGGACTAGCGGGAGGGTGGGGGACCGGGGAGCTGTTTTTT
TRBJ2-1	TRBV7-3	TRBD2	-	CASSLVLAGSREQFF	TGTGCCAGCAGCTTGGTCCTAGCGGGGTCACGGGAGCAGTTCTTC
TRBJ2-1	TRBV2	TRBD1	-	CASRHRGRYEQFF	TGTGCCAGCAGACACAGGGGAAGGTATGAGCAGTTCTTC
TRBJ2-2	TRBV19	TRBD1	-	CASRTGGFFSNTGELFF	TGTGCCAGTAGGACAGGGGGCTTTTTTTCGAACACCGGGGAGCTGTTTTTT
TRBJ1-5	TRBV19	-	-	CASNNLNQPQHF	TGTGCCAGTAACAACCTGAATCAGCCCCAGCATTTT
TRBJ2-3	TRBV7-2	TRBD2	-	CASSKPGGHTQYF	TGTGCCAGCAGTAAGCCGGGGGGGCATACGCAGTATTTT
TRBJ2-3	TRBV29-1	-	-	CSVPSDFTDTQYF	TGCAGCGTTCCTAGCGATTTCACAGATACGCAGTATTTT
TRBJ2-2	TRBV4-2	-	-	CASSQAEDTGELLF	TGTGCCAGCAGCCAAGCAGAAGACACCGGGGAGCTGCTTTTT
TRBJ2-3	TRBV28	-	-	CASSLTRSTDTQYF	TGTGCCAGCAGTTTGACTAGGAGCACAGATACGCAGTATTTT
TRBJ1-1	TRBV5-1	TRBD1	-	CASSLLGGSNTEAFF	TGCGCCAGCAGCTTGCTAGGGGGCTCTAACACTGAAGCTTTCTTT
TRBJ2-1	TRBV18	-	-	CASSRGLASDEQFF	TGTGCCAGCTCCCGGGGATTAGCAAGCGATGAGCAGTTCTTC
TRBJ2-2	TRBV7-2	TRBD2	-	CASSFWGGDTGELFF	TGTGCCAGCAGCTTCTGGGGGGGTGACACCGGGGAGCTGTTTTTT
TRBJ2-5	TRBV20-1	TRBD1	-	CSTEQGETQYF	TGCAGTACAGAACAGGGGGAGACCCAGTACTTC
TRBJ2-5	TRBV2	-	-	CASSYRAQETQYF	TGTGCCAGCAGCTACAGGGCCCAAGAGACCCAGTACTTC
TRBJ2-2	TRBV18	-	few	CASSPRGSSGTGELFF	TGTGCCAGCTCACCACGAGGTAGCTCGGGGACCGGGGAGCTGTTTTTT
TRBJ2-6	TRBV19	-	-	CASGSVGANVLTF	TGTGCCAGTGGAAGCGTTGGGGCCAACGTCCTGACTTTC
TRBJ1-4	TRBV27	TRBD1	-	CASSRRAVGGASNEKLFF	TGTGCCAGCAGTCGTAGAGCGGTAGGGGGCGCGTCTAATGAAAAACTGTTTTTT
TRBJ2-3	TRBV19	TRBD1	-	CASTGQGITDTQYF	TGTGCCAGTACCGGACAGGGGATCACAGATACGCAGTATTTT
TRBJ1-4	TRBV7-9	-	-	CASSSGVLRGEKLFF	TGTGCCAGCAGCTCTGGCGTTCTTAGAGGGGAAAAACTGTTTTTT
TRBJ2-3	TRBV6-6	-	-	CASRGRDKQITDTQYF	TGTGCCAGCAGGGGTCGGGACAAACAAATCACAGATACGCAGTATTTT
TRBJ2-5	TRBV15	TRBD1	once	CATSSTGVGGTLGQETQYF	TGTGCCACCAGCAGTACAGGGGTAGGCGGAACCCTGGGTCAAGAGACCCAGTACTTC